What follows describes a single T cell receptor beta chain. What it binds is not known. Patients were excluded for autoimmune disease history or systemic immunosuppression. The CDR3 extends over 14 amino acids. The J segment lost 7 bases and the V segment lost 5 bases, leaving 6 bases of the junction unmatched. Germline V CDR1 and CDR2: SGHAT, FQNNGV. These data originate in a study of OX40 agonist ivuxolimab in advanced cancers. Looking at the study overall: Dose-escalation subjects each had hepatocellular carcinoma, melanoma, renal cell or head and neck cancer. A mean age of around 66 years, range roughly 20 to 79, was recorded, and 82.7% were male. Study-level points and caveats: Nonresponders, in some cases, also had low normalized T-cell clonal expansion.

Profiling relied on immunoSEQ multiplex PCR, and the TCRdb table lists in-frame clones only, not all of them. The table has tens of thousands of clones, approximately 84% seen once. This sample comprised CD4+ or CD8+ T cells sorted from blood, obtained in a trial of the OX40 agonist ivuxolimab. The rearrangement joins TRBV11-2 to TRBJ2-7, with 12 positions matching TRBD1. The clonotype was recovered from an adult with an advanced solid tumor such as melanoma, head and neck, liver or kidney cancer. The CDR3 region is CASSTGQGAREQYF. CDR3 nucleotides: TGTGCCAGCAGCACGGGACAGGGGGCGAGGGAGCAGTACTTC.